The next 30 T cell receptor beta chains were all read from a single sample in a study of neoadjuvant anti-PD-1 for oral cavity cancer (dated by TCRdb to the early 2020s). The time point label of this sample denotes: before neoadjuvant nivolumab. Libraries were made using the immunoSEQ multiplex PCR assay. What TCRdb holds here is the immuneACCESS table cut down to in-frame rearrangements. Part of the clones is not present; checked against another copy, under half of the missing clones reflect an unresolved V gene, and the others are unexplained. This sample holds several thousand clones; roughly 45% were observed only once. The ten biggest clones cover roughly 25% of the sample. Source: tumor tissue, taken before nivolumab (anti-PD-1) treatment. These receptors were obtained from a person aged 35-80 years with oral cavity squamous cell carcinoma.

This rearrangement joins TRBV19 to TRBJ1-2; D unresolved. The germline V and J ends were trimmed by 5 bases and 0 bases, with 13 bases remaining between them. The germline V gene has CDR1 LNHDA and CDR2 SQIVND (reference sequence). The CDR3 loop spans 15 amino acids. CDR3 in amino acids: CASSFRRRTNYGYTF. DNA of the CDR3: TGTGCCAGTAGTTTCCGCAGGAGAACTAACTATGGCTACACCTTC.

This chain uses TRBV7-9 with TRBJ2-1, with TRBD1 identical over 7 bases. CDR3 length: 15 residues. CDR1 and CDR2 (germline): SEHNR, FQNEAQ (reference sequence). The J segment lost 2 bases and the V segment lost 5 bases, leaving 6 bases of the junction unmatched. The chain's CDR3 is CASSPTGQAYNEQFF. For the CDR3, the DNA is TGTGCCAGCAGCCCAACCGGACAGGCCTACAATGAGCAGTTCTTC.

The chain joins TRBV6-5 to TRBJ1-5, with D possibly TRBD1 on 6 matching bases. Trimming pared 5 bases from V and 6 bases from J, leaving 17 bases between. The CDR3 runs to 15 residues. Looked up from germline, CDR1 is MNHEY and CDR2 is SVGAGI. CDR3 nucleotide sequence: TGTGCCAGCAGTGTGAGGGGGGCTGGGATTCAGCCCCAGCATTTT. It translates to CASSVRGAGIQPQHF.

In this sample, this clone turned up a few times. The chain is built from TRBV10-3 and TRBJ1-2, with D perhaps TRBD1 (5 bases). The ends were cut back, 3 bases at V and 4 bases at J, with 18 bases in the middle. Germline CDR1 ENHRY, CDR2 SYGVKD. The CDR3 runs 16 residues. The CDR3 here is CAISDSKGIGGYGYTF. CDR3 bases: TGTGCCATCAGTGATAGTAAGGGGATTGGAGGCTATGGCTACACCTTC.

This rearrangement joins TRBV2 to TRBJ2-2; 8 bases line up with TRBD1. Germline lookup yields CDR1 SNHLY and CDR2 FYNNEI. V gave up 6 bases and J gave up 7 bases; unmatched junction bases: 4. This CDR3 comprises 13 residues. The CDR3 DNA follows: TGTGCCAGCAGAAGACAGGGGAACGGGGAGCTGTTTTTT. Translation gives CASRRQGNGELFF.

This clone is categorized as medium-sized (0.01 to 0.1%). A read error may produce the germline difference seen at one junction end. The V gene is TRBV6-1, the J gene TRBJ1-5; D is ambiguous. Germline CDR1 reads MNHNS; CDR2 reads SASEGT. The CDR3 sequence is 15 residues long. The chain's CDR3 is CASNEPGGGNQPQHF. DNA for the CDR3: TGTGCCAGCAATGAACCGGGAGGAGGCAATCAGCCCCAGCATTTT.

This chain uses TRBV30 with TRBJ2-7; TRBD1 might be the D (6 bases). The CDR3 extends over 14 amino acids. Trimming took off 0 bases at V and 6 bases at J, with 15 bases between the two ends. The germline gives CDR1 GTSNPN, CDR2 SVGIG (reference sequence). CDR3 region: CAWSVVQGFSEQYF. The CDR3 DNA sequence: TGTGCCTGGAGTGTCGTACAGGGATTTTCCGAGCAGTACTTC.

This sequence joins TRBV29-1 and TRBJ2-3; TRBD2 aligns across 13 bases. The CDR3 is 15 residues long. Germline V gene data show CDR1 as SQVTM and CDR2 as ANQGSEA. The J segment lost 5 bases and the V segment lost 7 bases, leaving 9 bases of the junction unmatched. CDR3 nucleotides: TGCAGCGGTGGACTAGCGGGGGCCGAGGGAGATACGCAGTATTTT. Protein sequence: CSGGLAGAEGDTQYF.

The chain employs TRBV5-4 and TRBJ2-5; tentatively, D is TRBD1 or TRBD2 (5 bases each). The CDR3 has 14 amino acids. Germline V gives CDR1 SGHNT, CDR2 YYREEE (reference sequence). Trimming left V 1 base short and J 5 bases short, with 12 bases between. CDR3 in amino acids: CASSLRGAAETQYF. CDR3 DNA sequence: TGTGCCAGCAGCTTGCGAGGGGCGGCGGAGACCCAGTACTTC.

The V gene is TRBV7-2, the J gene TRBJ2-7; TRBD1 aligns across 7 bases. V dropped 0 bases and J dropped 4; count of bases not matched to a gene: 3. Germline lookup yields CDR1 SGHTA and CDR2 FQGNSA. The CDR3 sequence is 14 residues long. The CDR3 region is CASSLALQGYEQYF. The DNA for the CDR3 is TGTGCCAGCAGCTTAGCGTTACAGGGGTACGAGCAGTACTTC.

This clone was seen more than once but under ten times. The gene calls are TRBV19 and TRBJ2-3; D ambiguous. The CDR3 loop spans 14 amino acids. Trimming took 4 bases from V and 1 from J, leaving 9 bases between them. From germline, CDR1 is LNHDA and CDR2 SQIVND (reference sequence). This CDR3 is CASSKPGRTDTQYF. DNA of the CDR3: TGTGCCAGTAGTAAGCCGGGCCGCACAGATACGCAGTATTTT.

The chain joins TRBV25-1 to TRBJ1-4, with D tentatively TRBD1 (5 bases). Germline V gene sequence: CDR1 MGHDK, CDR2 SYGVNS. The CDR3 loop spans 14 amino acids. V was cut by 8 bases and J by 4 bases, with 14 bases left in between. This chain's CDR3 is CASCSRDCNEKLFF. The CDR3 bases are TGTGCCAGCTGTTCCCGGGACTGTAATGAAAAACTGTTTTTT. The full variable domain, in which reference TRBV25-1 and TRBJ1-4 provide the parts outside the CDR3, is EADIYQTPRYLVIGTGKKITLECSQTMGHDKMYWYQQDPGMELHLIHYSYGVNSTEKGDLSSESTVSRIRTEHFPLTLESARPSHTSQYLCASCSRDCNEKLFFGSGTQLSVL.

The chain uses TRBV7-8 and TRBJ1-1, with 7 bases fitting TRBD1. The CDR3 has 15 residues. CDR1 and CDR2 from the germline V gene are SGHVS and FQNEAQ. Trimming cost V 0 bases and J 5 bases; bases outside gene matches: 6. In DNA form, the CDR3 reads TGTGCCAGCAGCTTAGCCCGACAGGGTGGGACTGAAGCTTTCTTT. Translated: CASSLARQGGTEAFF.

This clone qualifies as medium-sized. The genes are TRBV19 and TRBJ2-5, with unresolved D. The CDR3 is made up of 11 amino acids. V was clipped by 3 bases and J by 1 base, with 0 bases between them. The V gene's germline CDR1 is LNHDA and CDR2 SQIVND (reference sequence). Here the CDR3 reads CASSIQETQYF. For the CDR3, the DNA is TGTGCCAGTAGTATCCAAGAGACCCAGTACTTC.

The chain combines TRBV7-3 with TRBJ2-3; 12 bases match TRBD2. Looked up from germline, CDR1 is SGHTA and CDR2 is FQGTGA. The CDR3 runs to 18 residues. J gave up 0 bases and V 5 bases, and 9 bases lay outside the gene matches. The CDR3 reads CASSQGLAGPSSTDTQYF. CDR3 sequence (DNA): TGTGCCAGCAGCCAGGGACTAGCGGGCCCTTCTAGCACAGATACGCAGTATTTT.

The chain links TRBV5-6 to TRBJ2-6, with D maybe TRBD1 (6 bases). CDR1 and CDR2 (germline): SGHDT, YYEEEE. The germline V and J ends were trimmed by 0 bases and 4 bases, with 20 bases remaining between them. This CDR3 has 19 amino acids. The CDR3 nucleotides read TGTGCCAGCAGCTTGGTTTTAGTGGCAGGGGCTGGAGGGGCCAACGTCCTGACTTTC. Translation: CASSLVLVAGAGGANVLTF.

V and J are TRBV7-2 and TRBJ2-7; tentative D call: TRBD2 (5 bases). The CDR3 is 14 amino acids. Germline CDR1 SGHTA, CDR2 FQGNSA. Trimming removed 10 bases from V and 2 bases from J, with 18 bases in between. The CDR3 reads CAIQRPGRAYEQYF. In DNA form, the CDR3 reads TGTGCCATACAAAGGCCCGGGCGGGCCTACGAGCAGTACTTC.

This chain connects TRBV10-3 to TRBJ2-7; unclear D gene. Germline CDR1 and CDR2: ENHRY and SYGVKD. Trimming cost V 6 bases and J 2 bases, with 11 bases left between them. This CDR3 has 13 amino acids. The CDR3 loop is CAISTSYTYEQYF. In DNA form, the CDR3 reads TGTGCCATCAGCACCTCATATACCTACGAGCAGTACTTC.

The genes are TRBV19 and TRBJ1-1, with no clear D. Trimming shortened V by 5 bases and J by 3 bases, and 13 bases separated the two germline ends. There are 14 residues in the CDR3. Germline CDR1 and CDR2: LNHDA and SQIVND (reference sequence). In DNA form, the CDR3 reads TGTGCCAGTAGTTTGTGGACTGGGGACACTGAAGCTTTCTTT. Its translation: CASSLWTGDTEAFF.

V usage is TRBV18 and J usage is TRBJ2-5; D not resolved. V dropped 1 base and J dropped 0 bases, with 9 bases sitting between them. From germline, CDR1 is KGHSH and CDR2 LQKENI. CDR3 length equals 15 residues. CDR3 sequence reads: CASSPLAGDQETQYF. CDR3 in DNA: TGTGCCAGCTCACCACTCGCCGGAGACCAAGAGACCCAGTACTTC.

The genes are TRBV18 and TRBJ1-2; TRBD1 might be the D (5 bases). CDR3 size: 13 residues. Germline V gene lookup returns CDR1 KGHSH and CDR2 LQKENI. Trimming took off 3 bases at V and 7 bases at J, with 12 bases between the two ends. For the CDR3, the DNA is TGTGCCAGCTCACCGAAGGGGTCGCCTGGCTACACCTTC. It specifies CASSPKGSPGYTF.

This sequence joins TRBV5-1 and TRBJ1-1; no clear D. This CDR3 has 14 amino acids. CDR1 and CDR2 (germline): SGHRS, YFSETQ. Trimming removed 6 bases from V and 0 bases from J, with 12 bases in between. The CDR3 sequence: CASTARALNTEAFF. The CDR3 bases are TGCGCCAGCACGGCGAGGGCATTGAACACTGAAGCTTTCTTT.

This clone was counted only a few times. The chain carries TRBV4-2 and TRBJ1-2; TRBD1 agrees at 10 bases. V lost 7 bases to trimming and J lost 3 bases; unmatched junction nucleotides: 17. This CDR3 has 18 residues. Germline V gene sequence: CDR1 LGHNA, CDR2 YNFKEQ. The CDR3 DNA sequence: TGTGCCAGCACCCCAAGGGGCCCTGGGACAGGGGAGTACTATGGCTACACCTTC. It translates to CASTPRGPGTGEYYGYTF.

This clone was detected only a few times. The genes are TRBV27 and TRBJ1-1; tentatively, D is TRBD1 (6 bases). From germline, CDR1 is MNHEY and CDR2 SMNVEV (reference sequence). The germline V and J ends were trimmed by 5 bases and 5 bases, with 15 bases remaining between them. The CDR3 covers 14 residues. The chain's CDR3 is CASSLHRVETEAFF. The CDR3 bases are TGTGCCAGCAGTCTCCACAGGGTAGAAACTGAAGCTTTCTTT.

The chain joins TRBV5-1 to TRBJ1-3; D is uncertain. Germline V gene sequence: CDR1 SGHRS, CDR2 YFSETQ. Trimming left V 1 base short and J 5 bases short, with 16 bases between. This CDR3 comprises 16 residues. This chain's CDR3 is CASSLTTGIRRNTIYF. The CDR3 coding sequence is TGCGCCAGCAGCTTGACCACTGGTATCCGGCGAAACACCATATATTTT.

This clone has only a few counts. V usage is TRBV9 and J usage is TRBJ2-2; a weak D match, TRBD1 (6 bases). Germline V gene lookup returns CDR1 SGDLS and CDR2 YYNGEE. V dropped 4 bases and J dropped 0 bases, with 10 bases sitting between them. The CDR3 is made up of 15 amino acids. The CDR3 region has the DNA TGTGCCAGCAGCCTGCGGACAGCGAACACCGGGGAGCTGTTTTTT. Its translation: CASSLRTANTGELFF. Together with reference TRBV9 and TRBJ2-2, the CDR3 gives the full variable domain: DSGVTQTPKHLITATGQRVTLRCSPRSGDLSVYWYQQSLDQGLQFLIQYYNGEERAKGNILERFSAQQFPDLHSELNLSSLELGDSALYFCASSLRTANTGELFFGEGSRLTVL.

V usage is TRBV10-3 and J usage is TRBJ1-4; D is unresolved. CDR3 length: 14 amino acids. Trimming shortened V by 7 bases and J by 8 bases, and 17 bases separated the two germline ends. Germline CDR1 ENHRY, CDR2 SYGVKD. CDR3 protein: CAIKFRKSREKLFF. In DNA, the CDR3 is TGTGCCATCAAATTCAGGAAATCACGAGAAAAACTGTTTTTT.

This clone was counted a few times. The V call is TRBV6-1, the J call TRBJ1-5, with D unclear. The germline V gene encodes CDR1 MNHNS and CDR2 SASEGT. Between the trimmed V and J ends, which lost 5 bases and 1 base, there was a span of 12 bases. The CDR3 is made up of 15 amino acids. The CDR3 spells CASSPDGASNQPQHF. CDR3 in DNA: TGTGCCAGCAGTCCGGACGGAGCCAGCAATCAGCCCCAGCATTTT.

The chain recombines TRBV19 with TRBJ1-1; D may be TRBD1 (5 bases). V was cut by 6 bases and J by 5 bases, with 16 bases left in between. The CDR3 extends over 14 amino acids. Germline loops: CDR1 LNHDA, CDR2 SQIVND (reference sequence). The CDR3 sequence: CASRAYVRETEAFF. The CDR3 DNA reads TGTGCCAGTAGGGCTTACGTCAGGGAGACTGAAGCTTTCTTT.

V usage is TRBV29-1 and J usage is TRBJ1-5; 7 bases fit TRBD1. J lost 9 bases, V lost 2 bases, and 10 bases had no gene match. CDR3 length: 14 residues. CDR1 and CDR2 from the germline V gene are SQVTM and ANQGSEA. DNA for the CDR3: TGCAGCGTTGAAAAAGGGACAGTTTGTCGGCCCCAGCATTTT. Its translation is CSVEKGTVCRPQHF.